This T cell receptor (beta chain) was obtained from a study of patients and donors after allogeneic stem cell transplantation. CDR3 length equals 16 residues. V lost 1 base, J lost 4 bases, and 16 bases lay in between. Germline CDR1 is MGHRA and CDR2 is YSYEKL. TCRdb reprocessed the RT-PCR reads with MiXCR, giving one entry per CDR3 protein. The data show about 960,000 distinct CDR3 sequences, about a sixth seen once. This clonotype was observed a handful of times. V and J are TRBV4-1 and TRBJ1-1; D ambiguous. What was sequenced was blood, either unsorted or a sorted T cell fraction (not recorded which). This TCR was recovered from a human donor who was either an allogeneic HSCT recipient or a stem cell or donor lymphocyte infusion donor (not recorded which). It is not recorded whose cells these are; they may come from a transplant donor. For the CDR3, the DNA is TGCGCCAGCAGCCAAGTAGGGCAGATCCTTGTCACTGAAGCTTTCTTT. The encoded protein is CASSQVGQILVTEAFF.